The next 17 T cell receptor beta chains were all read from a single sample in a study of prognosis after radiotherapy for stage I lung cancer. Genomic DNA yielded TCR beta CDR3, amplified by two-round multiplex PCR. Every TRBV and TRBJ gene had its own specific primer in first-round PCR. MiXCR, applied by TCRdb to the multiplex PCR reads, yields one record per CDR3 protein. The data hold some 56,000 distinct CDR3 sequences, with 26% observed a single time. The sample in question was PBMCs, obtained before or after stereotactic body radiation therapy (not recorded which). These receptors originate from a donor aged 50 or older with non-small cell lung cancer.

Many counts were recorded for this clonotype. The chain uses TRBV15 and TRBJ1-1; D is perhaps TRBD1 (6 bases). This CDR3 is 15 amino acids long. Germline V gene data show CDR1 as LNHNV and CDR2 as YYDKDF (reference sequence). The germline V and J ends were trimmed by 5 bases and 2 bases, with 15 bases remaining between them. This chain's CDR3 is CATSRGGASNTEAFF. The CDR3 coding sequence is TGTGCCACCAGCCGCGGGGGGGCGAGTAACACTGAAGCTTTCTTT.

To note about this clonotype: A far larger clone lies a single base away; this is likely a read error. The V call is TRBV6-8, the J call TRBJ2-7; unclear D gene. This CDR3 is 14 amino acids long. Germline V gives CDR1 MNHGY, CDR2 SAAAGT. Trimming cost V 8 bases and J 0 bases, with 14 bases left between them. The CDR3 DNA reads TGTGCCAGCTCCGGGCAGATAATCTCCTACGAGCAGTACTTC. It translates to CASSGQIISYEQYF.

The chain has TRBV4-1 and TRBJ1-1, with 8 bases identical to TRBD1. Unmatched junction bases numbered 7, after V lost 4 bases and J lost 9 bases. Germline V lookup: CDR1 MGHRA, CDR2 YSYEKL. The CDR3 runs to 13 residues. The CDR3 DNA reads TGCGCCAGCAGCCCCGGACAGGGTTTAAAAGCTTTCTTT. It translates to CASSPGQGLKAFF.

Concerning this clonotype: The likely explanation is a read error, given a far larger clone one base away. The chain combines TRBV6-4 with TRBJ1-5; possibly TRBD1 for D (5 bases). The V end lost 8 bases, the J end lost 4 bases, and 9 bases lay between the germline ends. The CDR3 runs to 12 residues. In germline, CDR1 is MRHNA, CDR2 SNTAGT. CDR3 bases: TGTGCCAGCTGCAGGGCAAATCAGCCCCAGCATTTT. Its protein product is CASCRANQPQHF.

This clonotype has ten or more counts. The CDR3 nucleotides read TGTGCCAGCAGCCCGAAGAGGAGGGGCGAGCAGTACTTC. This sequence encodes CASSPKRRGEQYF. The J gene is TRBJ2-7, the V gene TRBV3-1, with D perhaps TRBD2 (6 bases). The CDR3 covers 13 residues. Per germline, CDR1 LGHDT and CDR2 YNNKEL (reference sequence). Between the trimmed V and J ends, which lost 4 bases and 6 bases, there was a span of 13 bases.

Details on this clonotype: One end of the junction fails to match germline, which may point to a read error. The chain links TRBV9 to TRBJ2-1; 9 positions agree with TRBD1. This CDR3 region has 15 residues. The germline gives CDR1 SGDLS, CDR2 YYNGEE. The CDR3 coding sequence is TGTGCCAGCAGTGTAGGGGACAGGGCCTGCAATGAGCAGTTCTTC. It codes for CASSVGDRACNEQFF.

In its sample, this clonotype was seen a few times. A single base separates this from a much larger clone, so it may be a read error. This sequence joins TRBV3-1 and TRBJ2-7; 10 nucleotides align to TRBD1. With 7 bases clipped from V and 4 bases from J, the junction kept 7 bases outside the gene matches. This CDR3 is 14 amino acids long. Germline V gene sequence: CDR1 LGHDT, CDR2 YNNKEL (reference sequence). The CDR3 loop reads CASIYRDRGYEQYF. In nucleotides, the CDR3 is TGTGCCAGCATCTACCGGGACAGGGGATACGAGCAGTACTTC.

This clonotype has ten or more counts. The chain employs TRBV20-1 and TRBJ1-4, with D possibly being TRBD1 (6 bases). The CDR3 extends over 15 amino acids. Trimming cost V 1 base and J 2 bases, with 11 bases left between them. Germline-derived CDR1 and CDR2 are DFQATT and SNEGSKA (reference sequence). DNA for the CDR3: TGCAGTGCTAGAGGGGAGGGGGTGACTAATGAAAAACTGTTTTTT. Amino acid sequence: CSARGEGVTNEKLFF.

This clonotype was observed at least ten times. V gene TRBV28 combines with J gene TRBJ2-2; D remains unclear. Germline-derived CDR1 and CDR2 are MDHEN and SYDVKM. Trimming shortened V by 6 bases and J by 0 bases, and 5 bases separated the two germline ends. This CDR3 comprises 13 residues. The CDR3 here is CASRAPNTGELFF. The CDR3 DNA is TGTGCCAGCAGAGCACCGAACACCGGGGAGCTGTTTTTT.

This chain's CDR3 is CASSRQRTADEAFF. In nucleotides, the CDR3 is TGTGCCAGCTCACGTCAAAGAACAGCGGATGAAGCTTTCTTT. The chain uses TRBV18 and TRBJ1-1; D gene ambiguous. The CDR3 is 14 amino acids. The germline V gene has CDR1 KGHSH and CDR2 LQKENI. V lost 4 bases to trimming and J lost 7 bases, with 16 bases between them.

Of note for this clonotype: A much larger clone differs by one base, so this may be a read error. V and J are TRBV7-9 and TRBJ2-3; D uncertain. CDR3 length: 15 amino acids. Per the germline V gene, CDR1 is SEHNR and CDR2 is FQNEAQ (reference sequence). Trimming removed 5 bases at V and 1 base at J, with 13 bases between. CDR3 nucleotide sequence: TGTGCCAGCAGCCCCATCGGGTGGGGCACAGATACGCAGTATTTT. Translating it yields CASSPIGWGTDTQYF.

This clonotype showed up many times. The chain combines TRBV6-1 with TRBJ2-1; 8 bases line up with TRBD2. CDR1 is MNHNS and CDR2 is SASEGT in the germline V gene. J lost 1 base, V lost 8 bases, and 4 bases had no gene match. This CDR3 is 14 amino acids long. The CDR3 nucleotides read TGTGCCAGCTTCGGGACTAGATCCTACAATGAGCAGTTCTTC. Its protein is CASFGTRSYNEQFF.

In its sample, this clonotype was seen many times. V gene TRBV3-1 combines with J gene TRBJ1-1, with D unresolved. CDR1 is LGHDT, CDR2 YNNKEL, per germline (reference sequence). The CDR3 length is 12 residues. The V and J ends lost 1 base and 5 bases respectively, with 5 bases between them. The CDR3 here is CASSQGVTEAFF. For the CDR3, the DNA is TGTGCCAGCAGCCAAGGGGTTACTGAAGCTTTCTTT.

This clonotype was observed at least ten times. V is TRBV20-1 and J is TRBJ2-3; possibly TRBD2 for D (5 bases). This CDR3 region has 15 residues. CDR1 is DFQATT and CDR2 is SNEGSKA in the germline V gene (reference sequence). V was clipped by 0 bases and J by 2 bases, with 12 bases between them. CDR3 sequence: CSARDEGKYTDTQYF. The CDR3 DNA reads TGCAGTGCTAGAGATGAGGGCAAATACACAGATACGCAGTATTTT.

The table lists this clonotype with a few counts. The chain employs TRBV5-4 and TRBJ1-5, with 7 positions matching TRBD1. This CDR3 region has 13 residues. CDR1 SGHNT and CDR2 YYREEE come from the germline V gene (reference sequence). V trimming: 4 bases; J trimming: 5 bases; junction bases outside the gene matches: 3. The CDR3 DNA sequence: TGTGCCAGCAGCGCTGACAGGGATCAGCCCCAGCATTTT. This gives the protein CASSADRDQPQHF.

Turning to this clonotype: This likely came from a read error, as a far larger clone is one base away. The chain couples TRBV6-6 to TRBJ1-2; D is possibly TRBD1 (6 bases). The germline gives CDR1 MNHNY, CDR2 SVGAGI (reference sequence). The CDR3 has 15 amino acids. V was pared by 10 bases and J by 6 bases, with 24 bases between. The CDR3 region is CATTVSPSGVHGYTF. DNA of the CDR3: TGTGCCACCACCGTAAGTCCATCAGGGGTCCATGGCTACACCTTC.

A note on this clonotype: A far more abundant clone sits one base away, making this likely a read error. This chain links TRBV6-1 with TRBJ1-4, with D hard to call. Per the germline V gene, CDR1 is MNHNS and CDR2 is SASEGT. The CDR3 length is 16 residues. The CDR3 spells CASSFTMSYTNEKMFF. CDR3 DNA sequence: TGTGCCAGCAGTTTCACAATGTCATACACTAATGAAAAAATGTTTTTT.